The TCR beta chain under discussion was sequenced for a study of immune cell composition in non-small cell lung cancer. From germline, CDR1 is MDHEN and CDR2 SYDVKM. J was trimmed by 8 bases and V by 3 bases; bases with no gene match: 10. The CDR3 contains 16 residues. The normal lung sample lay at least 3 cm, and maximally far, from the tumour. Assay used: immunoSEQ multiplex PCR; TCRdb lists only in-frame clones, some missing. The profile shows about 3,500 clones, around 80% of them singletons. Sequencing used non-adjacent lung tissue. The chain uses TRBV28 and TRBJ2-1, with 10 bases that match TRBD2. This TCR derives from a human donor with non-small cell lung cancer. The CDR3 sequence: CASSLAGLAGAYEQFF. CDR3 nucleotide sequence: TGTGCCAGCAGTTTGGCAGGGCTAGCGGGAGCGTATGAGCAGTTCTTC.